This is a list of T cell receptor beta chains from one sample in a study of blood T cell repertoires in COVID-19. Some clones are missing from TCRdb's copy, which holds only in-frame ones; the method was immunoSEQ multiplex PCR. The sample lists over 250,000 clones; roughly 90% were seen once. The sample comprised PBMCs or T cells enriched from blood (not recorded which). The receptors originated from a woman in her sixties who had recovered from COVID-19. Each CDR3 is given with its conserved first and last residue. D genes are given only for firm matches. Clone sizes are given selectively: once, few, many, or a class where the clone is expanded.

v_call	d_call	j_call	clone_size	cdr3_aa	cdr3_nt
TRBV24-1	-	TRBJ2-5	-	CATSDTQGGQETQYF	TGTGCCACCAGTGACACCCAGGGAGGTCAAGAGACCCAGTACTTC
TRBV5-1	TRBD2	TRBJ2-1	-	CASTDTSGHNEQFF	TGCGCCAGCACCGATACTAGCGGCCACAATGAGCAGTTCTTC
TRBV5-8	-	TRBJ1-6	-	CASSLFTYSPLHF	TGTGCCAGCAGCTTGTTTACATATTCACCCCTCCACTTT
TRBV10-3	-	TRBJ1-1	-	CAITAQEGDTEAFF	TGTGCCATCACCGCTCAGGAGGGTGACACTGAAGCTTTCTTT
TRBV5-6	TRBD1	TRBJ1-2	-	CASSHQGAPGGYTF	TGTGCCAGCAGCCATCAGGGGGCGCCGGGGGGCTACACCTTC
TRBV7-3	TRBD2	TRBJ2-2	-	CASSATSGGANTGELFF	TGTGCCAGCAGCGCGACTAGCGGGGGGGCGAACACCGGGGAGCTGTTTTTT
TRBV10-3	TRBD1	TRBJ2-2	once	CASGQGNGELFF	TGTGCCAGTGGACAGGGGAACGGGGAGCTGTTTTTT
TRBV30	TRBD1	TRBJ1-5	few	CAWSLTRGQGDQPQHF	TGTGCCTGGAGTTTAACTCGGGGACAGGGAGATCAGCCCCAGCATTTT
TRBV9	-	TRBJ1-2	-	CASSYATGGLGGYTF	TGTGCCAGCAGCTACGCTACGGGGGGGCTAGGTGGCTACACCTTC
TRBV7-2	-	TRBJ1-6	-	CASSPNRLPNSPLHF	TGTGCCAGCAGCCCTAACCGGTTACCAAATTCACCCCTCCACTTT
TRBV6-1	TRBD1	TRBJ1-6	-	CASSEAPGGISPLHF	TGTGCCAGCAGTGAAGCGCCAGGGGGAATTTCACCCCTCCACTTT
TRBV28	TRBD1	TRBJ2-7	-	CASSIGTGYNEQYF	TGTGCCAGCAGCATCGGGACAGGGTACAACGAGCAGTACTTC
TRBV29-1	TRBD2	TRBJ2-2	few	CSAISGRSGTGELFF	TGCAGCGCCATCTCCGGGAGGTCGGGGACCGGGGAGCTGTTTTTT
TRBV5-1	TRBD2	TRBJ2-7	-	CASSLPSSGVYEQYF	TGCGCCAGCAGCTTACCCTCTAGCGGGGTCTACGAGCAGTACTTC
TRBV6-2/TRBV6-3	TRBD2	TRBJ2-5	-	CASSYGLADDNRGTQYF	TGTGCCAGCAGTTACGGGCTAGCGGACGACAACCGGGGGACCCAGTACTTC
TRBV10-3	-	TRBJ1-2	-	CAISGQAYGYTF	TGTGCCATCAGTGGACAGGCATATGGCTACACCTTC
TRBV7-2	-	TRBJ2-3	-	CASSMRAIDTQYF	TGTGCCAGCAGCATGCGGGCCATAGATACGCAGTATTTT
TRBV5-1	TRBD1	TRBJ2-5	-	CASSLGGTGQETQYF	TGCGCCAGCAGCTTGGGGGGGACAGGTCAAGAGACCCAGTACTTC
TRBV6-4	TRBD2	TRBJ2-2	-	CASRGTSGGATGELFF	TGTGCCAGCAGAGGAACTAGCGGGGGGGCCACCGGGGAGCTGTTTTTT
TRBV5-1	TRBD1	TRBJ2-3	-	CASSLGPLTGNARDTQYF	TGCGCCAGCAGCTTGGGACCCTTGACAGGGAATGCTAGGGATACGCAGTATTTT
TRBV7-7	-	TRBJ1-1	-	CASSSQPGSEAFF	TGTGCTAGCAGCTCTCAGCCAGGTTCGGAAGCTTTCTTT
TRBV6-5	TRBD1	TRBJ2-7	-	CASSKQGYSYEQYF	TGTGCCAGCAGCAAACAGGGGTACTCCTACGAGCAGTACTTC
TRBV27	TRBD2	TRBJ2-5	-	CASSPGLARETQYF	TGTGCCAGCAGCCCGGGACTAGCGCGAGAGACCCAGTACTTC
TRBV11-3	-	TRBJ1-4	-	CASSLGGGQNEKLFF	TGTGCCAGCAGCTTAGGGGGTGGACAGAACGAAAAACTGTTTTTT
TRBV5-1	-	TRBJ1-6	-	CASSLATGQHYSPLHF	TGCGCCAGCAGCTTGGCTACCGGACAGCACTATTCACCCCTCCACTTT
TRBV2	TRBD2	TRBJ2-7	-	CASSEGPAGYGEQYF	TGTGCCAGCAGTGAAGGGCCAGCGGGGTATGGCGAGCAGTACTTC
TRBV2	TRBD2	TRBJ2-1	few	CASSELAGINEQFF	TGTGCCAGCAGTGAACTAGCGGGGATTAATGAGCAGTTCTTC
TRBV5-1	TRBD1	TRBJ2-5	-	CASSLLGQGETQYF	TGCGCCAGCAGCTTGTTGGGACAGGGGGAGACCCAGTACTTC
TRBV5-4	-	TRBJ2-6	-	CASSLQGHSDNVLTF	TGTGCCAGCAGCCTCCAGGGTCACTCTGACAACGTCCTGACTTTC
TRBV29-1	TRBD1	TRBJ1-5	-	CSVGSGTGNTQHF	TGCAGCGTGGGGAGCGGGACAGGTAATACCCAGCATTTT
TRBV18	-	TRBJ2-3	-	CASSLLKGNTDTQYF	TGTGCCAGCTCATTGCTGAAGGGGAACACAGATACGCAGTATTTT
TRBV15	TRBD1	TRBJ2-3	-	CATSRQGGTDTQYF	TGTGCCACCAGCAGACAGGGGGGCACAGATACGCAGTATTTT
TRBV11-3	-	TRBJ2-3	-	CASSHEERGTDTQYF	TGTGCCAGCAGCCATGAGGAGCGGGGCACAGATACGCAGTATTTT
TRBV13	-	TRBJ1-1	-	CASSLQGTEAFF	TGTGCCAGCAGCTTACAGGGGACTGAAGCTTTCTTT
TRBV5-6	TRBD1	TRBJ2-7	-	CASSSGTGLREQYF	TGTGCCAGCAGCTCCGGGACAGGGTTGCGCGAGCAGTACTTC
TRBV3-1/TRBV3-2	-	TRBJ2-7	-	CASSQGLFWEQYF	TGTGCCAGCAGCCAAGGACTCTTCTGGGAGCAGTACTTC
TRBV28	-	TRBJ1-1	-	CACKGSEPAEAFF	TGTGCCTGTAAGGGGTCCGAGCCAGCTGAAGCTTTCTTT
TRBV27	-	TRBJ1-5	-	CASSWGRGQPQHF	TGTGCCAGCAGTTGGGGGCGCGGTCAGCCCCAGCATTTT
TRBV28	TRBD2	TRBJ2-3	-	CASSGRTSGRIGDTQYF	TGTGCCAGCAGCGGACGGACTAGCGGGAGGATTGGAGATACGCAGTATTTT
TRBV15	-	TRBJ1-2	-	CATSRDLGQNYGYTF	TGTGCCACCAGCAGGGACTTAGGACAGAACTATGGCTACACCTTC
TRBV18	TRBD1	TRBJ1-4	-	CASSPSQGAATNEKLFF	TGTGCCAGCTCACCAAGCCAGGGGGCGGCAACTAATGAAAAACTGTTTTTT
TRBV19	-	TRBJ1-1	-	CASMDRWKGTEAFF	TGTGCCAGTATGGACAGATGGAAGGGCACTGAAGCTTTCTTT
TRBV29-1	TRBD1	TRBJ2-1	-	CSVEEPGQGNEQFF	TGCAGCGTTGAAGAACCGGGACAGGGAAATGAGCAGTTCTTC
TRBV6-1	-	TRBJ1-5	-	CASSAKPGSGDQPQHF	TGTGCCAGCAGTGCCAAGCCAGGGTCGGGAGATCAGCCCCAGCATTTT
TRBV29-1	TRBD2	TRBJ2-1	-	CSVGGLARRGEQFF	TGCAGCGTTGGTGGACTAGCCCGTAGGGGGGAGCAGTTCTTC